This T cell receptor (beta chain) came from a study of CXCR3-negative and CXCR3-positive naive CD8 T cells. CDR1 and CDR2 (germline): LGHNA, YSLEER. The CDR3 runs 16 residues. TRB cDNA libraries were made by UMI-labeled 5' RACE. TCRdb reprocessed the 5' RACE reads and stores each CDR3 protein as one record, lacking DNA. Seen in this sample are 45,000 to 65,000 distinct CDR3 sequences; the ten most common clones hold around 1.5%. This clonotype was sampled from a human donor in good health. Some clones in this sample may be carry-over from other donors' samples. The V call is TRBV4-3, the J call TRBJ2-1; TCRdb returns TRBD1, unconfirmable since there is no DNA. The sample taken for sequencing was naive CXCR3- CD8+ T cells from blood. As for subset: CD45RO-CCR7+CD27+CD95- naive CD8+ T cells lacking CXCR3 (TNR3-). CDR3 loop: CASSQDPQGQDNEQFF.